This paragraph covers one TCR beta chain sequence. The antigen is undetermined. TCRdb keeps only in-frame clones here, not all; method: immunoSEQ multiplex PCR. The table has about 130,000 clones, roughly 90% seen once; the top ten hold about 1.6%. This sample is part of a study of T cell responses to AZD1222 COVID-19 vaccine. About the study: Both about-4-week and about-12-week second-dose recipients were combined. Study observations and caveats: The peak T cell response came first, and repertoires were sampled only after it.

Looked up from germline, CDR1 is SGHRS and CDR2 is YFSETQ. Trimming removed 3 bases at V and 2 bases at J, with 11 bases between. The CDR3 sequence is 14 residues long. This chain joins TRBV5-1 and TRBJ1-2; a weak D match, TRBD1 (5 bases). Sequencing was performed on peripheral blood, taken on day 0 of AZD1222 vaccination. The receptor was isolated from an adult in good health. The CDR3: CASSWVGQNYGYTF. The DNA for the CDR3 is TGCGCCAGCAGCTGGGTCGGACAAAACTATGGCTACACCTTC.